This T cell receptor beta chain is from a study of cytomegalovirus exposure and HLA in healthy donors. Study results and limitations: TCR beta chains numbering under 200 were designated cytomegalovirus-associated.

Remarks on this clone: The antigen is unknown.

Between the trimmed V and J ends, which lost 9 bases and 2 bases, there was a span of 18 bases. Germline CDR1 is SNHLY and CDR2 is FYNNEI. This CDR3 has 15 amino acids. The method was immunoSEQ multiplex PCR; TCRdb's version includes in-frame clones alone and lacks a portion of them. The sample has about 200,000 clones; 86% are singletons. This receptor was taken from a woman aged 18 to 35 in good health and CMV-seronegative. Sample: PBMCs. The V call is TRBV2, the J call TRBJ2-3; perhaps TRBD2 as D (5 bases). In DNA, the CDR3 is TGTGCCAGGGATGGAGAGGGCTTTTCCACAGATACGCAGTATTTT. Translated: CARDGEGFSTDTQYF.